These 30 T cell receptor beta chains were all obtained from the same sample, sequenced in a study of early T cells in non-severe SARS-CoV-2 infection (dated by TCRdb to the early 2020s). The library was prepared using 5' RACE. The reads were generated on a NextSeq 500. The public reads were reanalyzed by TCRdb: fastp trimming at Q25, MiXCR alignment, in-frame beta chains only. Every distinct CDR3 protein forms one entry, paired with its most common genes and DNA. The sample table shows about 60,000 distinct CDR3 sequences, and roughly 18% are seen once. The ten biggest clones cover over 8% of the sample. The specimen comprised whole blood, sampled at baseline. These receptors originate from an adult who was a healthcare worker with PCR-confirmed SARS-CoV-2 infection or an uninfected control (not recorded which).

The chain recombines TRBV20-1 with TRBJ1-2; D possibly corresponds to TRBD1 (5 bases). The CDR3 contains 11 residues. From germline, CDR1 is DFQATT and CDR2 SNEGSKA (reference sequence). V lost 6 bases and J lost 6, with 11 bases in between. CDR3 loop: CSARTRDGYTF. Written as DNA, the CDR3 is TGCAGTGCCCGGACCAGGGATGGCTACACCTTC.

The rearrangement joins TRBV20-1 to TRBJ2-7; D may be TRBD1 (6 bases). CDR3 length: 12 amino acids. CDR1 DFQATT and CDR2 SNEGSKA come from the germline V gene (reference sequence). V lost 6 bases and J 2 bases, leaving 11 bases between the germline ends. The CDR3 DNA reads TGCAGTGCCACTGACAGGCCCTACGAGCAGTACTTC. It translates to CSATDRPYEQYF.

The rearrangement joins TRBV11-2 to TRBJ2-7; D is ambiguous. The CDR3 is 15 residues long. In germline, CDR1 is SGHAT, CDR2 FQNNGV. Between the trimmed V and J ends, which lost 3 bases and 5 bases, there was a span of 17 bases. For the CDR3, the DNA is TGTGCCAGCAGCTTCCCCCGGCGCCTAAATAACGAGCAGTACTTC. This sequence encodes CASSFPRRLNNEQYF.

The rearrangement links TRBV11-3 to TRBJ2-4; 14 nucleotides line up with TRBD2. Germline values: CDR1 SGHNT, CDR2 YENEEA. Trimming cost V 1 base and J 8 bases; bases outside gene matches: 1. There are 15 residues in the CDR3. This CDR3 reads CASSLGGLAGDIQYF. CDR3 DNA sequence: TGTGCCAGCAGCTTAGGGGGACTAGCGGGAGACATTCAGTACTTC.

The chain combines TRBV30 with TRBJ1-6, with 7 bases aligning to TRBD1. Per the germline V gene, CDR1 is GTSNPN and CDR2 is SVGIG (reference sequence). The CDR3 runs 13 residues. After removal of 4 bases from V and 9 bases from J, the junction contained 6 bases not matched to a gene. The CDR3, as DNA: TGTGCCTGGAAGGGGACAGCAGGTTCACCCCTCCACTTT. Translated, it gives CAWKGTAGSPLHF.

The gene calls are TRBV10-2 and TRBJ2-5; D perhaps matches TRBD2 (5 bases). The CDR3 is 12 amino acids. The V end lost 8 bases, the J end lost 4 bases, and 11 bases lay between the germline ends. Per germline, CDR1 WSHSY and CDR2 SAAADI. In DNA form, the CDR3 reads TGCGCCAGCGCCGTTGCGGGAGAGACCCAGTACTTC. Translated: CASAVAGETQYF.

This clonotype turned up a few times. CDR3 loop: CASRLGTAEAFF. CDR3 DNA sequence: TGTGCCAGCAGACTAGGGACAGCTGAAGCTTTCTTT. The rearrangement uses TRBV28 and TRBJ1-1, with 7 nucleotides matching TRBD1. V dropped 6 bases and J dropped 6; count of bases not matched to a gene: 4. Per the germline V gene, CDR1 is MDHEN and CDR2 is SYDVKM. The CDR3 runs 12 residues. Combining the CDR3 with reference TRBV28 and TRBJ1-1 gives the whole variable domain DVKVTQSSRYLVKRTGEKVFLECVQDMDHENMFWYRQDPGLGLRLIYFSYDVKMKEKGDIPEGYSVSREKKERFSLILESASTNQTSMYLCASRLGTAEAFFGQGTRLTVV.

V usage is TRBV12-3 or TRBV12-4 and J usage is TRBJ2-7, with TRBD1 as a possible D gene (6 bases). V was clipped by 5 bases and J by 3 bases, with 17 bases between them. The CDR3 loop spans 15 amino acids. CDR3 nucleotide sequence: TGTGCCAGCAGTCCGGGACACCCAGTCCTCTACGAGCAGTACTTC. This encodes CASSPGHPVLYEQYF.

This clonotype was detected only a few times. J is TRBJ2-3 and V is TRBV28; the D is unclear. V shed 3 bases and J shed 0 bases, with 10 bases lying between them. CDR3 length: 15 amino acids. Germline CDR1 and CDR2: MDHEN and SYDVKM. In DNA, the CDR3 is TGTGCCAGCAGTTTGTCTATTCCTAGCACAGATACGCAGTATTTT. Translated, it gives CASSLSIPSTDTQYF.

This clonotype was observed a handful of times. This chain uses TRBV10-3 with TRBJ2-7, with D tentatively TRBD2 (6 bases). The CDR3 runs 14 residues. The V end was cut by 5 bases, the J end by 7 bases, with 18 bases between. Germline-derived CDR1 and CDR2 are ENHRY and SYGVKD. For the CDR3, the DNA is TGTGCCATCAGTACCGCGGGGCCTCGGGGGGAGCAGTACTTC. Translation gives CAISTAGPRGEQYF.

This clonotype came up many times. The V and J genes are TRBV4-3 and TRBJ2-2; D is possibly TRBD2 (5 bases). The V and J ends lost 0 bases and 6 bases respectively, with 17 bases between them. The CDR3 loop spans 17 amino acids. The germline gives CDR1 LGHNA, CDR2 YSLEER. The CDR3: CASSQEPLSGVPGELFF. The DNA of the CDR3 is TGCGCCAGCAGCCAAGAGCCATTGTCCGGGGTTCCCGGGGAGCTGTTTTTT.

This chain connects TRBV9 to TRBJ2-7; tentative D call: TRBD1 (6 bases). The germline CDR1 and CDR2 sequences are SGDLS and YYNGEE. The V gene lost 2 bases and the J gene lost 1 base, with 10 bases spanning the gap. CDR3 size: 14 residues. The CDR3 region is CASSVGTPSYEQYF. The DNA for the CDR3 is TGTGCCAGCAGCGTTGGGACACCTTCCTACGAGCAGTACTTC.

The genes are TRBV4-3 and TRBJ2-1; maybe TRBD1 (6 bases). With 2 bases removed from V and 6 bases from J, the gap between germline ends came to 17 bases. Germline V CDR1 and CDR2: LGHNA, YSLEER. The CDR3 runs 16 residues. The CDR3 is CASSQTDPEGGNEQFF. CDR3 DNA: TGCGCCAGCAGCCAAACTGACCCAGAAGGGGGCAATGAGCAGTTCTTC.

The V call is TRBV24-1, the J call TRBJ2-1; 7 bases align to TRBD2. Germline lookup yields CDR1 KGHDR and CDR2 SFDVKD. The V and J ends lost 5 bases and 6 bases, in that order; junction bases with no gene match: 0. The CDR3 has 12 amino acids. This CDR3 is CATSGGGNEQFF. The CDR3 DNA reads TGTGCCACCAGTGGCGGGGGCAATGAGCAGTTCTTC.

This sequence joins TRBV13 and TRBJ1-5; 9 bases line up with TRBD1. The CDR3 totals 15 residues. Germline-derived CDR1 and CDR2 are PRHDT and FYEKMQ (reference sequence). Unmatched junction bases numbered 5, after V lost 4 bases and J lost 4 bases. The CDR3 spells CASSSDRGRNQPQHF. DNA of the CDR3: TGTGCCAGCAGCTCGGACAGGGGAAGGAATCAGCCCCAGCATTTT.

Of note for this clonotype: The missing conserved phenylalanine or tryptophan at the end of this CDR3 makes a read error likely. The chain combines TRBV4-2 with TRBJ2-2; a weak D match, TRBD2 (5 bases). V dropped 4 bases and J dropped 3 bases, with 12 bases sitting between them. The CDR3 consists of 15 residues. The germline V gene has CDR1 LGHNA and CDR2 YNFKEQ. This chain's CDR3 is CASSLKRDYTGELFY. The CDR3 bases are TGTGCCAGCAGCCTGAAGAGGGATTACACCGGGGAGCTGTTTTAT.

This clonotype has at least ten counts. The CDR3 DNA reads TGTGCCAGCAGCCAACCATGGGAGGATAGTGTAGACTATGGCTACACCTTC. As protein: CASSQPWEDSVDYGYTF. The chain uses TRBV4-2 and TRBJ1-2; unclear D gene. The CDR3 contains 17 residues. Trimming pared 2 bases from V and 3 bases from J, leaving 19 bases between. Germline V CDR1 and CDR2: LGHNA, YNFKEQ.

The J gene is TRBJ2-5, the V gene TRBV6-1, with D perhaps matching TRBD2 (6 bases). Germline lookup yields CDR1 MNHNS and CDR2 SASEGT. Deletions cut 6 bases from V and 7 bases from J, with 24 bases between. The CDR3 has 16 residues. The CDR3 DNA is TGTGCCAGCAGCACGACCGGGGCGATGACTAGAGGGACCCAGTACTTC. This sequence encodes CASSTTGAMTRGTQYF.

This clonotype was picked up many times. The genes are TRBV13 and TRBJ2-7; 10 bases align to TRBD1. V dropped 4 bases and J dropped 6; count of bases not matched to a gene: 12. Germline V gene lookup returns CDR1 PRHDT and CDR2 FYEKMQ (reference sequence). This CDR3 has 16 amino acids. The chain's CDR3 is CASSSYPGTGVLEQYF. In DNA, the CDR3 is TGTGCCAGCAGCTCATATCCCGGGACAGGGGTTCTCGAGCAGTACTTC.

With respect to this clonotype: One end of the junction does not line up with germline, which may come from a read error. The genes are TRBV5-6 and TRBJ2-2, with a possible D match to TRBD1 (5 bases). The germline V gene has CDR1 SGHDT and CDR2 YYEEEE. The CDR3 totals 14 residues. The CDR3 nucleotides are TGTGCCAGCAACTTGGGGCAGGCCAGCGGGGAGCTGTTTTTT. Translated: CASNLGQASGELFF. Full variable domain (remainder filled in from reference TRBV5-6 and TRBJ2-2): DAGVTQSPTHLIKTRGQQVTLRCSPKSGHDTVSWYQQALGQGPQFIFQYYEEEERQRGNFPDRFSGHQFPNYSSELNVNALLLGDSALYLCASNLGQASGELFFGEGSRLTVL.

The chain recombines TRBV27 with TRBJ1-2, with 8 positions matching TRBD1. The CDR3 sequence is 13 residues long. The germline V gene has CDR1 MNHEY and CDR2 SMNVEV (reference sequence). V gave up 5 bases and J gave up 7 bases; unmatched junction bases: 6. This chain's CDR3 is CASSPRTGPGYTF. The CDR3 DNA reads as TGTGCCAGCAGTCCCCGGACAGGGCCTGGCTACACCTTC.

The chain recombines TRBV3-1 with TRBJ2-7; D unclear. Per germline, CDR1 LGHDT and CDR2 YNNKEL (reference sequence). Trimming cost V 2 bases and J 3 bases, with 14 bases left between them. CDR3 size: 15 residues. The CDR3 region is CASSQRFSLDYEQYF. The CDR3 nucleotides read TGTGCCAGCAGCCAAAGGTTCAGCCTTGACTACGAGCAGTACTTC.

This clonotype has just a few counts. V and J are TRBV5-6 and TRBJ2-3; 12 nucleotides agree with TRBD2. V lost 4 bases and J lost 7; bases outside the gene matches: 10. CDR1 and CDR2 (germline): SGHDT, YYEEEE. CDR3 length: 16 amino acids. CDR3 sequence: CASSLRLAGASHTQYF. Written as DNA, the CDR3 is TGTGCCAGCAGCCTTAGACTAGCGGGGGCCTCTCATACGCAGTATTTT.

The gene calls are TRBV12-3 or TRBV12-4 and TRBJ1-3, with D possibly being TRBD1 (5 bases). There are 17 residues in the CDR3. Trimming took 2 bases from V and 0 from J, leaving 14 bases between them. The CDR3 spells CASSLYSKGLSGNTIYF. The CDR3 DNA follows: TGTGCCAGCAGTTTATATTCGAAGGGACTCTCTGGAAACACCATATATTTT.

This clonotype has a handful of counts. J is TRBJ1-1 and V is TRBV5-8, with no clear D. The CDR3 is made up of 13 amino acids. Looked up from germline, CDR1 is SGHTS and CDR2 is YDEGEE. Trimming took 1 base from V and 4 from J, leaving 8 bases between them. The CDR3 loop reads CASSLLAGTEAFF. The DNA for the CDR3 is TGTGCCAGCAGCTTGTTGGCGGGCACTGAAGCTTTCTTT.

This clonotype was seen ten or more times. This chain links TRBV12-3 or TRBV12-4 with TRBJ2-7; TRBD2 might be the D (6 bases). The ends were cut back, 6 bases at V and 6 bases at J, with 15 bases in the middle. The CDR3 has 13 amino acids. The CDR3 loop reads CASSLRGGGEQYF. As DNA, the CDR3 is TGTGCCAGCAGCCTGCGGGGTGGCGGCGAGCAGTACTTC.

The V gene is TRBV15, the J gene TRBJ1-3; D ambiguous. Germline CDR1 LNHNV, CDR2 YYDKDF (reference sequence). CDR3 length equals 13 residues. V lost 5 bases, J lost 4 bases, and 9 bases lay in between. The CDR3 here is CATSDPLGNTIYF. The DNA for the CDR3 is TGTGCCACCAGCGATCCCCTGGGAAACACCATATATTTT.

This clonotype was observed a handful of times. The CDR3 nucleotides are TGTGCCAGCAGTCCAGGACTAGCGGGGGAAACCTACGAGCAGTACTTC. Translating gives CASSPGLAGETYEQYF. The chain couples TRBV12-3 or TRBV12-4 to TRBJ2-7, with 13 bases identical to TRBD2. V gave up 5 bases and J gave up 2 bases; unmatched junction bases: 6. The CDR3 is 16 residues long.

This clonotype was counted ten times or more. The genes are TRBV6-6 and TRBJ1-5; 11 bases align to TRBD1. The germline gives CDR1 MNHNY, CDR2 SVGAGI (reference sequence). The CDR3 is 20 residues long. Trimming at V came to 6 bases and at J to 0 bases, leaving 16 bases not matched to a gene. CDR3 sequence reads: CASRTIPDRDRGYSNQPQHF. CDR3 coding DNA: TGTGCCAGCAGAACAATCCCGGACCGGGACAGGGGGTATAGCAATCAGCCCCAGCATTTT.

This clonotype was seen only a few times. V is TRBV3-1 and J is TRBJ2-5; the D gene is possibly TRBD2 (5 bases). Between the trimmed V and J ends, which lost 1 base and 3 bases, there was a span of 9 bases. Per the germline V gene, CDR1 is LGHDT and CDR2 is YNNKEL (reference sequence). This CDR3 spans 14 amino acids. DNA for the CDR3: TGTGCCAGCAGCCAAGCGGGGAGTAAAGAGACCCAGTACTTC. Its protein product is CASSQAGSKETQYF.